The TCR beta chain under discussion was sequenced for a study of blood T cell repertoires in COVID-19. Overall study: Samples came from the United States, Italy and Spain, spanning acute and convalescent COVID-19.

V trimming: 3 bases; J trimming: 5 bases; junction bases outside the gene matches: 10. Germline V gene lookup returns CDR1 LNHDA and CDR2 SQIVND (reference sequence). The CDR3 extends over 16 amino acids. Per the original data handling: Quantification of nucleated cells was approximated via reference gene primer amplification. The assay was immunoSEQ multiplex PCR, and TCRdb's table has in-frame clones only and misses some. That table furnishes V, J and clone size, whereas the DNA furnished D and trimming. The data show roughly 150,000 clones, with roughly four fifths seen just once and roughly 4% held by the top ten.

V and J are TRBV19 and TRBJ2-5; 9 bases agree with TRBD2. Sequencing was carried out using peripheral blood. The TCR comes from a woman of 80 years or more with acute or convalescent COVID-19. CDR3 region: CASSMVERGVGETQYF. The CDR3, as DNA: TGTGCCAGTAGTATGGTCGAGCGGGGGGTCGGGGAGACCCAGTACTTC.